The 4 T cell receptor beta chains given below trace back to one sample, sequenced in a study of blood T cell repertoires in COVID-19. Measured with immunoSEQ multiplex PCR; TCRdb has only the in-frame clones, and not every one. The table shows over 200,000 clones, with 85% to 90% occurring only once. The sequenced sample was PBMCs or T cells enriched from blood (not recorded which). All receptors come from a man younger than 35 who had recovered from COVID-19.

The V gene is TRBV27, the J gene TRBJ1-2, with TRBD1 identical over 7 bases. With V trimmed by 3 bases and J by 8 bases, 3 bases remained unmatched. This CDR3 comprises 12 residues. The germline V gene has CDR1 MNHEY and CDR2 SMNVEV (reference sequence). CDR3 nucleotide sequence: TGTGCCAGCAGTTTGACAGGGCGGGGCTACACCTTC. The encoded protein is CASSLTGRGYTF.

The rearrangement links TRBV30 to TRBJ1-3; TRBD1 agrees at 8 bases. The germline gives CDR1 GTSNPN, CDR2 SVGIG (reference sequence). The CDR3 extends over 15 amino acids. The trim removed 0 bases at V and 7 bases at J, leaving 8 bases unmatched. CDR3 in amino acids: CAWSVMGTGGNTIYF. CDR3 nucleotide sequence: TGTGCCTGGAGTGTAATGGGGACAGGAGGGAACACCATATATTTT.

The V call is TRBV28, the J call TRBJ2-2, with 8 bases fitting TRBD2. CDR1 is MDHEN and CDR2 is SYDVKM in the germline V gene. This CDR3 contains 14 residues. V trimming: 7 bases; J trimming: 7 bases; junction bases outside the gene matches: 8. The CDR3 is CASTSGGPHGELFF. In nucleotides, the CDR3 is TGTGCCAGCACTTCGGGAGGGCCCCACGGGGAGCTGTTTTTT.

The chain links TRBV5-4 to TRBJ1-4; D might be TRBD1 (5 bases). Trimming left V 4 bases short and J 8 bases short, with 18 bases between. Germline values: CDR1 SGHNT, CDR2 YYREEE (reference sequence). This CDR3 contains 15 residues. CDR3 residues: CASSTQAGLGEKLFF. The CDR3 coding sequence is TGTGCCAGCAGCACCCAGGCGGGGCTAGGGGAAAAACTGTTTTTT.